These 15 T cell receptor beta chains were all obtained from the same sample, sequenced in a study of blood T cell repertoires in COVID-19. Generated by immunoSEQ multiplex PCR, the TCRdb table keeps only in-frame clones and is missing some. The top ten clones hold 12% of a sample with some 200,000 clones, nearly 90% of them seen once. The specimen was peripheral blood. Receptors were obtained from a young woman who had recovered from COVID-19.

DNA for the CDR3: TGTGCCAGCAGCTTAGGACAGGGGAACACTGAAGCTTTCTTT. Translation: CASSLGQGNTEAFF. The chain is built from TRBV11-2 and TRBJ1-1; 7 positions match TRBD1. The germline CDR1 and CDR2 sequences are SGHAT and FQNNGV. The CDR3 spans 14 residues. J lost 1 base, V lost 1 base, and 0 bases had no gene match.

The rearrangement joins TRBV6-5 to TRBJ1-1; D not resolved. The CDR3 covers 13 residues. Germline V gene sequence: CDR1 MNHEY, CDR2 SVGAGI. V was shortened by 11 bases and J by 6 bases, with 19 bases between the two germline ends. CDR3 coding DNA: TGTGCCTTTGAGGGCCCCTACACGGCTGAAGCTTTCTTT. Translating it yields CAFEGPYTAEAFF.

The table lists this clone with a count of one. The chain recombines TRBV11-3 with TRBJ2-1; D is perhaps TRBD1 (6 bases). Trimming took 6 bases from V and 7 from J, leaving 22 bases between them. CDR1 is SGHNT, CDR2 YENEEA, per germline. CDR3 length: 16 residues. This chain's CDR3 is CASSRRGRDGLNEQFF. CDR3 bases: TGTGCCAGCAGTCGCAGGGGTAGGGACGGCTTGAATGAGCAGTTCTTC.

This clone was seen just once. CDR3 loop: CATSRSTGVGEQYF. The CDR3 DNA sequence: TGTGCCACCAGCAGATCAACAGGGGTAGGCGAGCAGTACTTC. The chain uses TRBV15 and TRBJ2-7; 7 bases are a match to TRBD1. The CDR3 has 14 residues. CDR1 LNHNV and CDR2 YYDKDF come from the germline V gene (reference sequence). The J segment lost 6 bases and the V segment lost 2 bases, leaving 7 bases of the junction unmatched.

The rearrangement joins TRBV27 to TRBJ2-3; 7 nucleotides match TRBD2. CDR1 and CDR2 (germline): MNHEY, SMNVEV (reference sequence). This CDR3 spans 15 amino acids. V shed 7 bases, J shed 5 bases, and the junction held 12 bases outside the gene matches. CDR3 DNA sequence: TGTGCCAGCAATGGGGGGGGTAGTCTGGAAGATACGCAGTATTTT. It is translated as CASNGGGSLEDTQYF.

This clone was found once. The rearrangement uses TRBV19 and TRBJ2-7; no clear D. Trimming pared 3 bases from V and 6 bases from J, leaving 15 bases between. From germline, CDR1 is LNHDA and CDR2 SQIVND (reference sequence). This CDR3 has 14 residues. This chain's CDR3 is CASSIPAGLGEQYF. In DNA, the CDR3 is TGTGCCAGTAGTATCCCGGCAGGATTAGGCGAGCAGTACTTC.

The table lists this clone with a few counts. This chain links TRBV12-5 with TRBJ2-7; maybe TRBD1 (5 bases). The germline CDR1 and CDR2 sequences are LGHNT and FRNRAP. This CDR3 region has 13 residues. With 2 bases removed from V and 3 bases from J, the gap between germline ends came to 8 bases. CDR3 protein: CASGLQGIYEQYF. The DNA for the CDR3 is TGTGCTAGTGGTTTGCAGGGAATCTACGAGCAGTACTTC. The variable domain in full, completed from reference TRBV12-5 and TRBJ2-7, reads DARVTQTPRHKVTEMGQEVTMRCQPILGHNTVFWYRQTMMQGLELLAYFRNRAPLDDSGMPKDRFSAEMPDATLATLKIQPSEPRDSAVYFCASGLQGIYEQYFGPGTRLTVT.

As for this clone: This CDR3 is also generated by other DNA sequences in the sample. The chain couples TRBV19 to TRBJ2-2; D gene unclear. The germline V and J ends were trimmed by 6 bases and 4 bases, with 3 bases remaining between them. CDR3 length: 11 amino acids. CDR1 and CDR2 (germline): LNHDA, SQIVND (reference sequence). The CDR3 protein is CASSSTGELFF. The CDR3 DNA is TGTGCCAGTAGCAGCACCGGGGAGCTGTTTTTT. Full variable domain (missing parts from reference TRBV19 and TRBJ2-2): DGGITQSPKYLFRKEGQNVTLSCEQNLNHDAMYWYRQDPGQGLRLIYYSQIVNDFQKGDIAEGYSVSREKKESFPLTVTSAQKNPTAFYLCASSSTGELFFGEGSRLTVL.

The gene calls are TRBV7-6 and TRBJ1-2; tentatively, D is TRBD1 (5 bases). Trimming cost V 3 bases and J 4 bases, with 9 bases left between them. This CDR3 has 13 amino acids. Germline V gene lookup returns CDR1 SGHVS and CDR2 FNYEAQ. Written as DNA, the CDR3 is TGTGCCAGCAGCTTTGGGGGGTCCTATGGCTACACCTTC. Translated: CASSFGGSYGYTF. Full variable domain (remainder filled in from reference TRBV7-6 and TRBJ1-2): GAGVSQSPRYKVTKRGQDVALRCDPISGHVSLYWYRQALGQGPEFLTYFNYEAQQDKSGLPNDRFSAERPEGSISTLTIQRTEQRDSAMYRCASSFGGSYGYTFGSGTRLTVV.

The V gene is TRBV9, the J gene TRBJ1-1; 9 nucleotides align to TRBD1. This CDR3 is built from 15 residues. CDR1 is SGDLS and CDR2 is YYNGEE in the germline V gene. V trimming: 3 bases; J trimming: 4 bases; junction bases outside the gene matches: 7. CDR3 sequence: CASSAPQGARTEAFF. DNA of the CDR3: TGTGCCAGCAGCGCTCCACAGGGGGCGCGCACTGAAGCTTTCTTT.

The chain has TRBV4-2 and TRBJ2-7, with TRBD2 matching 9 bases. V trimming: 1 base; J trimming: 5 bases; junction bases outside the gene matches: 6. CDR1 is LGHNA and CDR2 is YNFKEQ in the germline V gene. The CDR3 contains 15 residues. CDR3 region: CASSQAAREGDEQYF. The CDR3 DNA sequence: TGTGCCAGCAGCCAAGCGGCGCGGGAGGGCGACGAGCAGTACTTC.

The V gene is TRBV9, the J gene TRBJ2-1; the match to TRBD2 covers 11 bases. This CDR3 comprises 15 residues. V lost 3 bases, J lost 5 bases, and 4 bases stayed unmatched. Germline V gene data show CDR1 as SGDLS and CDR2 as YYNGEE. CDR3 sequence (DNA): TGTGCCAGCAGCGACGGGACTAGCGGAGACAATGAGCAGTTCTTC. Protein sequence: CASSDGTSGDNEQFF. Variable domain in full (rest from reference TRBV9 and TRBJ2-1): DSGVTQTPKHLITATGQRVTLRCSPRSGDLSVYWYQQSLDQGLQFLIQYYNGEERAKGNILERFSAQQFPDLHSELNLSSLELGDSALYFCASSDGTSGDNEQFFGPGTRLTVL.

The CDR3 DNA reads TGTGCCTGGAGTGGACAGGGGTATCAGCCCCAGCATTTT. Protein: CAWSGQGYQPQHF. The chain combines TRBV30 with TRBJ1-5; 8 bases are a match to TRBD1. The trim removed 1 base at V and 5 bases at J, leaving 1 base unmatched. The CDR3 contains 13 residues. Germline CDR1 GTSNPN, CDR2 SVGIG (reference sequence). The full variable domain, its missing parts supplied by reference TRBV30 and TRBJ1-5, is SQTIHQWPATLVQPVGSPLSLECTVEGTSNPNLYWYRQAAGRGLQLLFYSVGIGQISSEVPQNLSASRPQDRQFILSSKKLLLSDSGFYLCAWSGQGYQPQHFGDGTRLSIL.

This sequence joins TRBV7-6 and TRBJ2-1; tentative D call: TRBD2 (6 bases). The germline gives CDR1 SGHVS, CDR2 FNYEAQ. The CDR3 totals 12 residues. Trimming removed 5 bases at V and 10 bases at J, with 12 bases between. DNA for the CDR3: TGTGCCAGCAGCCCTGGACTAACAGAGCAGTTCTTC. Translating it yields CASSPGLTEQFF.

The chain combines TRBV18 with TRBJ2-1, with TRBD2 as a possible D gene (5 bases). The ends were cut back, 5 bases at V and 4 bases at J, with 12 bases in the middle. Germline CDR1 reads KGHSH; CDR2 reads LQKENI. The CDR3 sequence is 14 residues long. The CDR3 nucleotides read TGTGCCAGCTCAACTGCTAGAGGGTACAATGAGCAGTTCTTC. Protein: CASSTARGYNEQFF.